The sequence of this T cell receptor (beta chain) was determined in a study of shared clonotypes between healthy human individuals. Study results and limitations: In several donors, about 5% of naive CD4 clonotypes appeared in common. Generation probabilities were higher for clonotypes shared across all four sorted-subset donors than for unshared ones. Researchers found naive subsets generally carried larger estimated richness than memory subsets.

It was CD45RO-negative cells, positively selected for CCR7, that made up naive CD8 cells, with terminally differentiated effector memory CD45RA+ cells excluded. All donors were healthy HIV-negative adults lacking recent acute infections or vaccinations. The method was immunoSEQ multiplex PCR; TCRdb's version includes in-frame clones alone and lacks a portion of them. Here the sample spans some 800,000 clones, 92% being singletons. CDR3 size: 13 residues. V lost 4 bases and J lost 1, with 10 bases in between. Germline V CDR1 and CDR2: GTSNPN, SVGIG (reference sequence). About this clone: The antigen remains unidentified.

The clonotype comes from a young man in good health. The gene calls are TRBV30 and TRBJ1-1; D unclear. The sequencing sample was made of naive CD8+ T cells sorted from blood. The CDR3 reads CAWTPGRNTEAFF. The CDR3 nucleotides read TGTGCCTGGACCCCCGGGAGGAACACTGAAGCTTTCTTT.